Listed here are 23 T cell receptor beta chains from one sample, sequenced in a study of blood T cells in healthy people across ages. Through a sample-barcoded 5' primer and a J-beta primer mix, a second PCR was run for about 6 to 12 cycles. Via MiXCR, TCRdb re-called the 5' RACE reads, giving one row per CDR3 protein. Among roughly 800,000 distinct CDR3 sequences listed, 20% to 25% were seen once. The same data also went into a second study, on T cells of mothers and their children.

Sample: blood. The receptor source for this set is a boy between 10 and 17 years old in good health.

This clonotype was recorded only once. The chain has TRBV13 and TRBJ1-2, with unresolved D. The V end was cut by 2 bases, the J end by 4 bases, with 11 bases between. CDR3 length: 14 amino acids. Germline CDR1 is PRHDT and CDR2 is FYEKMQ (reference sequence). DNA for the CDR3: TGTGCCAGCAGCTTATATACGGAACCCTATGGCTACACCTTC. As protein: CASSLYTEPYGYTF.

J is TRBJ2-1 and V is TRBV5-6; no clear D gene. V was shortened by 1 base and J by 10 bases, with 9 bases between the two germline ends. The CDR3 is 12 residues long. Germline-derived CDR1 and CDR2 are SGHDT and YYEEEE. The CDR3 DNA reads as TGTGCCAGCAGCTTGAACCAATACGAGCAGTTCTTC. Its translation is CASSLNQYEQFF.

Only a few counts were recorded for this clonotype. The J gene is TRBJ1-1, the V gene TRBV29-1, with D possibly matching TRBD1 (6 bases). The CDR3 extends over 13 amino acids. Trimming shortened V by 7 bases and J by 3 bases, and 15 bases separated the two germline ends. Per the germline V gene, CDR1 is SQVTM and CDR2 is ANQGSEA. The CDR3 DNA follows: TGCAGCGCTATGACAGGTTCGGACACTGAAGCTTTCTTT. Translating gives CSAMTGSDTEAFF.

This clonotype occurred a few times. The V gene is TRBV11-2, the J gene TRBJ2-6, with no clear D. CDR3 length: 14 amino acids. Germline CDR1 SGHAT, CDR2 FQNNGV. V was clipped by 0 bases and J by 4 bases, with 4 bases between them. Written as DNA, the CDR3 is TGTGCCAGCAGCTTAGAGAGGGGGGCCAACGTCCTGACTTTC. Its translation is CASSLERGANVLTF.

This clonotype was picked up a small number of times. The rearrangement links TRBV27 to TRBJ2-6; 7 nucleotides line up with TRBD1. J lost 0 bases, V lost 4 bases, and 15 bases had no gene match. In germline, CDR1 is MNHEY, CDR2 SMNVEV (reference sequence). The CDR3 is made up of 20 amino acids. For the CDR3, the DNA is TGTGCCAGCAGTTCTCAATTCGCCCGACAGGGAAGCTCTGGGGCCAACGTCCTGACTTTC. Translation gives CASSSQFARQGSSGANVLTF.

The J gene is TRBJ2-5, the V gene TRBV11-1; 7 nucleotides align to TRBD2. The J call is uncertain, as TRBJ2-7 better fits the DNA end. The CDR3 extends over 14 amino acids. The V gene's germline CDR1 is SGHAT and CDR2 FQDESV (reference sequence). CDR3 in amino acids: CASSEPGLTYEQYF. For the CDR3, the DNA is TGTGCCAGCAGCGAACCGGGACTAACCTACGAGCAGTACTTC.

This clonotype has only a few counts. The chain links TRBV7-2 to TRBJ2-7, with 12 nucleotides matching TRBD2. With V trimmed by 5 bases and J by 0 bases, 2 bases remained unmatched. Germline V gives CDR1 SGHTA, CDR2 FQGNSA. CDR3 length: 15 residues. The CDR3 DNA reads as TGTGCCAGCAGCAAGACTAGCGGGAGCTCCTACGAGCAGTACTTC. It encodes CASSKTSGSSYEQYF. The full variable domain, in which reference TRBV7-2 and TRBJ2-7 provide the parts outside the CDR3, is GAGVSQSPSNKVTEKGKDVELRCDPISGHTALYWYRQSLGQGLEFLIYFQGNSAPDKSGLPSDRFSAERTGGSVSTLTIQRTQQEDSAVYLCASSKTSGSSYEQYFGPGTRLTVT.

The chain has TRBV7-2 and TRBJ1-1; unclear D gene. V shed 4 bases and J shed 0 bases, with 6 bases lying between them. The CDR3 covers 13 residues. Germline CDR1 is SGHTA and CDR2 is FQGNSA. This CDR3 reads CASSSPLNTEAFF. CDR3 sequence (DNA): TGTGCCAGCAGCTCCCCATTGAACACTGAAGCTTTCTTT.

This clonotype was detected only a few times. The rearrangement links TRBV9 to TRBJ1-3, with a weak D call TRBD1 (5 bases). Germline V gives CDR1 SGDLS, CDR2 YYNGEE. The V gene lost 3 bases and the J gene lost 0 bases, with 22 bases spanning the gap. The CDR3 has 19 amino acids. The CDR3 coding sequence is TGTGCCAGCAGCGCGGGGTGGACAACCTGGGAAGCCTCTGGAAACACCATATATTTT. Translating gives CASSAGWTTWEASGNTIYF.

This clonotype was counted only a few times. V is TRBV27 and J is TRBJ2-3, with D possibly called TRBD1 or TRBD2 (5 bases each). Trimming removed 6 bases at V and 10 bases at J, with 29 bases between. This CDR3 spans 17 amino acids. Germline assignment: CDR1 MNHEY and CDR2 SMNVEV (reference sequence). The CDR3 DNA reads as TGTGCCAGCAGCCCGCCCCGGACTGGTAGGGGATGGTTCGCGCAGTATTTT. It yields the protein CASSPPRTGRGWFAQYF.

This clonotype was found a few times. This chain links TRBV5-6 with TRBJ2-1; D gene unclear. V was cut by 6 bases and J by 2 bases, with 18 bases left in between. Per the germline V gene, CDR1 is SGHDT and CDR2 is YYEEEE. The CDR3 consists of 16 residues. CDR3 sequence: CASTRIRAEPYNEQFF. CDR3 in DNA: TGTGCCAGCACCCGGATTAGGGCAGAACCCTACAATGAGCAGTTCTTC.

This clonotype has a handful of counts. The chain uses TRBV29-1 and TRBJ2-5; weak D call: TRBD1 (6 bases). The J call may be faulty, since TRBJ2-1 better matches the DNA end. CDR1 SQVTM and CDR2 ANQGSEA come from the germline V gene. The CDR3 runs 16 residues. The CDR3 DNA follows: TGCAGCGTTGAAGATCGGCTCACAGGGATTGGGAATGAGCAGTTCTTC. Protein: CSVEDRLTGIGNEQFF.

This rearrangement joins TRBV6-1 to TRBJ1-3; the D gene is possibly TRBD1 (5 bases). This CDR3 spans 15 amino acids. Germline V gives CDR1 MNHNS, CDR2 SASEGT. V lost 5 bases to trimming and J lost 3 bases, with 14 bases between them. The CDR3 sequence: CASSRDAAFGNTIYF. CDR3 in DNA: TGTGCCAGCAGTAGGGACGCGGCGTTTGGAAACACCATATATTTT.

This clonotype was observed a few times. The chain recombines TRBV15 with TRBJ2-5; 10 bases are shared with TRBD2. This CDR3 region has 16 residues. The V and J ends lost 5 bases and 13 bases, in that order; junction bases with no gene match: 19. Germline CDR1 reads LNHNV; CDR2 reads YYDKDF (reference sequence). CDR3 region: CATSGAVLLAGAGPYF. The CDR3 coding sequence is TGTGCCACCAGCGGGGCAGTGCTTCTAGCGGGGGCCGGACCGTACTTC.

This clonotype was seen only a few times. The V and J genes are TRBV10-3 and TRBJ2-4, with 11 nucleotides matching TRBD2. The CDR3 covers 15 residues. Per the germline V gene, CDR1 is ENHRY and CDR2 is SYGVKD. After removal of 9 bases from V and 4 bases from J, the junction contained 8 bases not matched to a gene. The CDR3 spells CAIGFGTSGKNIQYF. Here the CDR3 DNA reads TGTGCCATAGGGTTTGGGACTAGCGGAAAAAACATTCAGTACTTC.

The genes are TRBV12-3 or TRBV12-4 and TRBJ2-7; no clear D. CDR3 length: 14 amino acids. The germline V and J ends were trimmed by 5 bases and 2 bases, with 13 bases remaining between them. CDR3 region: CASSQHYGAYEQYF. CDR3 nucleotide sequence: TGTGCCAGCAGTCAACACTATGGCGCCTACGAGCAGTACTTC.

The rearrangement links TRBV6-2 or TRBV6-3 to TRBJ2-7; D possibly corresponds to TRBD1 (7 bases). Germline values: CDR1 MNHEY, CDR2 SVGEGT. The CDR3 is made up of 15 amino acids. The V and J ends lost 3 bases and 0 bases respectively, with 12 bases between them. DNA for the CDR3: TGTGCCAGCAGTTATGGGGGGACAGTCTCCTACGAGCAGTACTTC. Amino acids: CASSYGGTVSYEQYF.

The rearrangement links TRBV2 to TRBJ1-5; D is ambiguous. Germline CDR1 is SNHLY and CDR2 is FYNNEI. This CDR3 contains 14 residues. V was clipped by 2 bases and J by 3 bases, with 8 bases between them. For the CDR3, the DNA is TGTGCCAGCAGTGAAACCGGCTACAATCAGCCCCAGCATTTT. Residues: CASSETGYNQPQHF. The whole variable domain, filled in from reference TRBV2 and TRBJ1-5, reads EPEVTQTPSHQVTQMGQEVILRCVPISNHLYFYWYRQILGQKVEFLVSFYNNEISEKSEIFDDQFSVERPDGSNFTLKIRSTKLEDSAMYFCASSETGYNQPQHFGDGTRLSIL.

The rearrangement links TRBV7-9 to TRBJ2-7, with a weak D call TRBD2 (6 bases). Trimming took off 11 bases at V and 4 bases at J, with 12 bases between the two ends. The germline CDR1 and CDR2 sequences are SEHNR and FQNEAQ (reference sequence). The length of the CDR3 is 11 residues. CDR3 sequence: CALGGEYEQYF. CDR3 nucleotide sequence: TGTGCCCTGGGGGGTGAATACGAGCAGTACTTC.

The V call is TRBV13, the J call TRBJ2-1; D unresolved. Between the trimmed V and J ends, which lost 5 bases and 4 bases, there was a span of 12 bases. CDR1 is PRHDT, CDR2 FYEKMQ, per germline (reference sequence). This CDR3 is 14 amino acids long. Here the CDR3 DNA reads TGTGCCAGCAGCCCCCAACCCCCTTACAATGAGCAGTTCTTC. This codes for CASSPQPPYNEQFF.

This clonotype came up many times. This chain joins TRBV3-1 and TRBJ2-7; D is uncertain. The CDR3 is 13 residues long. Deletions cut 0 bases from V and 4 bases from J, with 7 bases between. Germline CDR1 is LGHDT and CDR2 is YNNKEL (reference sequence). The DNA for the CDR3 is TGTGCCAGCAGCCAAGAAGCCGCTTACGAGCAGTACTTC. Residues: CASSQEAAYEQYF.

This clonotype was detected once. CDR3 sequence (DNA): TGTGCCAGCAGCGTAGTAGGGGAGAGCGAGCAGTACTTC. This encodes CASSVVGESEQYF. V is TRBV9 and J is TRBJ2-1; D may match TRBD1 or TRBD2 (5 bases each). With the DNA end fitting TRBJ2-7 better, the J assignment may be wrong. CDR3 length equals 13 residues. CDR1 and CDR2 from the germline V gene are SGDLS and YYNGEE.

This clonotype was seen a few times. This chain connects TRBV2 to TRBJ2-4, with 9 nucleotides matching TRBD1. This CDR3 region has 14 residues. The V and J ends lost 6 bases and 7 bases, in that order; junction bases with no gene match: 7. Per germline, CDR1 SNHLY and CDR2 FYNNEI. CDR3 DNA sequence: TGTGCCAGCAGAGAGACAGGGGGGGTGAACATTCAGTACTTC. It is translated as CASRETGGVNIQYF.